Below, one T cell receptor beta chain is given with its context. As yet, its antigen is unknown. Germline V CDR1 and CDR2: LNHDA, SQIVND (reference sequence). Trimming took 8 bases from V and 6 from J; bases not matched to a gene: 13. This CDR3 comprises 15 residues. This specimen comes from a study of OX40 agonist ivuxolimab in advanced cancers. At the level of the study: Patients achieving partial responses numbered three: one hepatocellular carcinoma case and two cutaneous melanoma cases.

Study outcomes and limitations: Both CD4+ and CD8+ T cell populations in blood had undergone clonal expansion by week 6 at 0.1 to 3.0 mg/kg. Some of the lowest clonal expansion was seen in partial responders at 0.1-3.0 mg/kg.

A history of autoimmune disease or systemic immunosuppression excluded patients. The protocol was immunoSEQ multiplex PCR, while the TCRdb copy is restricted to in-frame clones and leaves out a portion. The table lists more than 15,000 clones, 70% to 90% of them singletons. V usage is TRBV19 and J usage is TRBJ2-1; 7 bases map to TRBD2. The receptor comes from an adult with an advanced solid tumor such as melanoma, head and neck, liver or kidney cancer. Sequenced here: CD4+ or CD8+ T cells sorted from blood, sampled in a trial of the OX40 agonist ivuxolimab. The CDR3 is CASSYGAGIGNEQFF. In nucleotides, the CDR3 is TGTGCCAGTTCCTACGGAGCGGGAATCGGCAATGAGCAGTTCTTC.